Reported below is one T cell receptor beta chain. Assay used: immunoSEQ multiplex PCR; TCRdb lists only in-frame clones, some missing. The sample lists 150,000 to 200,000 clones, 70% to 90% occurring once. The sample is drawn from a study of control samples from healthy donors and cancer patients. The germline V gene encodes CDR1 ENHRY and CDR2 SYGVKD. V was shortened by 6 bases and J by 0 bases, with 8 bases between the two germline ends. There are 13 residues in the CDR3. The rearrangement links TRBV10-3 to TRBJ1-1; D call uncertain. Sequenced: blood. This TCR was sampled from a man younger than 45 in good health. For the CDR3, the DNA is TGTGCCATCAGCACCGGGGTGAACACTGAAGCTTTCTTT. Translation gives CAISTGVNTEAFF.